The 16 T cell receptor beta chains below come from one sample, sequenced in a study of blood T cell repertoires in COVID-19. Clones were sequenced by immunoSEQ multiplex PCR, and TCRdb holds only the in-frame ones, with some missing. Of about 300,000 clones listed, around 87% are singletons. Sequenced sample: peripheral blood. The receptor source for this set is a man aged 65 to 85 with acute or convalescent COVID-19.

J is TRBJ1-5 and V is TRBV21-1. TRBV21-1 is marked as a pseudogene. The CDR3 has 12 amino acids. CDR3 in DNA: TGTGCCAGCAGCCGGCGGCACCGCCGCCAGCATTTT. Its protein is CASSRRHRRQHF.

The chain is built from TRBV5-4 and TRBJ2-1, with unresolved D. The CDR3 spans 15 residues. V was trimmed by 4 bases and J by 0 bases, leaving 11 bases between them. Germline-derived CDR1 and CDR2 are SGHNT and YYREEE (reference sequence). The CDR3 nucleotides are TGTGCCAGCAGCCCAACTACGGCCTCCTACAATGAGCAGTTCTTC. Translating gives CASSPTTASYNEQFF.

This rearrangement joins TRBV7-2 to TRBJ1-5; a weak D match, TRBD1 (6 bases). V was clipped by 2 bases and J by 6 bases, with 8 bases between them. The CDR3 consists of 13 residues. CDR1 SGHTA and CDR2 FQGNSA come from the germline V gene. CDR3 amino acids: CASSLHRAQPQHF. DNA for the CDR3: TGTGCCAGCAGCTTACACAGGGCTCAGCCCCAGCATTTT. The complete variable domain, with remaining parts taken from reference TRBV7-2 and TRBJ1-5, reads GAGVSQSPSNKVTEKGKDVELRCDPISGHTALYWYRQSLGQGLEFLIYFQGNSAPDKSGLPSDRFSAERTGGSVSTLTIQRTQQEDSAVYLCASSLHRAQPQHFGDGTRLSIL.

The V and J genes are TRBV10-3 and TRBJ1-4; maybe TRBD1 (5 bases). Trimming stripped 11 bases from V and 8 bases from J, with 18 bases between. The CDR3 runs to 13 residues. From germline, CDR1 is ENHRY and CDR2 SYGVKD. The CDR3 DNA is TGTGCCGCGGGCGCGGGGGTTAGGGAAAAACTGTTTTTT. Protein: CAAGAGVREKLFF.

The chain couples TRBV18 to TRBJ1-1, with D hard to call. The CDR3 sequence is 17 residues long. V lost 1 base to trimming and J lost 5 bases, with 20 bases between them. Germline V gives CDR1 KGHSH, CDR2 LQKENI. The CDR3 region has the DNA TGTGCCAGCTCACCACGGTTGACGGAGTTAAGTAGGACTGAAGCTTTCTTT. Encoded protein: CASSPRLTELSRTEAFF.

The chain carries TRBV2 and TRBJ2-1, with 16 positions matching TRBD2. CDR1 is SNHLY and CDR2 is FYNNEI in the germline V gene. CDR3 length: 16 amino acids. After removal of 5 bases from V and 7 bases from J, the junction contained 5 bases not matched to a gene. CDR3 protein: CASSKGLAGGGNEQFF. The CDR3, as DNA: TGTGCCAGCAGTAAGGGACTAGCGGGAGGGGGGAATGAGCAGTTCTTC. Variable domain in full (rest from reference TRBV2 and TRBJ2-1): EPEVTQTPSHQVTQMGQEVILRCVPISNHLYFYWYRQILGQKVEFLVSFYNNEISEKSEIFDDQFSVERPDGSNFTLKIRSTKLEDSAMYFCASSKGLAGGGNEQFFGPGTRLTVL.

J is TRBJ1-2 and V is TRBV5-1; D gene unclear. CDR1 is SGHRS, CDR2 YFSETQ, per germline. V gave up 4 bases and J gave up 0 bases, with 16 bases separating them. The CDR3 loop spans 16 amino acids. CDR3 nucleotide sequence: TGCGCCAGCAGCCACACCCCAGGTTCAGCTAACTATGGCTACACCTTC. Translating gives CASSHTPGSANYGYTF.

V usage is TRBV4-2 and J usage is TRBJ1-2; D may be TRBD1 (6 bases). The CDR3 length is 13 residues. CDR1 and CDR2 from the germline V gene are LGHNA and YNFKEQ. V lost 2 bases, J lost 8 bases, and 12 bases lay in between. The CDR3 bases are TGTGCCAGCAGCCAACAGGGTAGGGGGGGCTACACCTTC. Translating gives CASSQQGRGGYTF.

The chain recombines TRBV29-1 with TRBJ1-1; D unresolved. Germline loops: CDR1 SQVTM, CDR2 ANQGSEA. Trimming left V 1 base short and J 5 bases short, with 14 bases between. The CDR3 spans 14 residues. The CDR3 region is CSVEGGIGRTEAFF. CDR3 sequence (DNA): TGCAGCGTTGAAGGAGGGATCGGCAGGACTGAAGCTTTCTTT.

This rearrangement joins TRBV18 to TRBJ1-6; TRBD1 might be the D (5 bases). There are 15 residues in the CDR3. Germline V gene lookup returns CDR1 KGHSH and CDR2 LQKENI. With 3 bases removed from V and 6 bases from J, the gap between germline ends came to 12 bases. The CDR3 coding sequence is TGTGCCAGCTCACCTACGACAGTGTTTAATTCACCCCTCCACTTT. This gives the protein CASSPTTVFNSPLHF.

The genes are TRBV6-6 and TRBJ2-1, with TRBD2 matching over 12 bases. J lost 2 bases, V lost 5 bases, and 4 bases had no gene match. From germline, CDR1 is MNHNY and CDR2 SVGAGI (reference sequence). The CDR3 sequence is 16 residues long. The chain's CDR3 is CASSRTSGATYNEQFF. DNA for the CDR3: TGTGCCAGCAGTCGGACTAGCGGGGCAACCTACAATGAGCAGTTCTTC.

The chain employs TRBV5-1 and TRBJ2-4, with TRBD2 as a possible D gene (6 bases). CDR3 length: 14 amino acids. Per the germline V gene, CDR1 is SGHRS and CDR2 is YFSETQ. V was shortened by 4 bases and J by 5 bases, with 13 bases between the two germline ends. CDR3 protein: CASSVGGAENIQYF. In DNA, the CDR3 is TGCGCCAGCAGCGTCGGAGGGGCGGAAAACATTCAGTACTTC.

The chain uses TRBV18 and TRBJ2-1; D is unclear. This CDR3 has 14 amino acids. CDR1 is KGHSH, CDR2 LQKENI, per germline. Between the trimmed V and J ends, which lost 5 bases and 4 bases, there was a span of 12 bases. For the CDR3, the DNA is TGTGCCAGCTCAGCCTCCGCGGAATACAATGAGCAGTTCTTC. Translation gives CASSASAEYNEQFF.

This clone has just a few counts. Other DNA sequences from this sample encode an identical CDR3 as well. This rearrangement joins TRBV18 to TRBJ2-5; 7 nucleotides match TRBD1. The junction had 11 bases not matched to a gene; V was cut back by 6 bases and J by 4 bases. The CDR3 extends over 15 amino acids. Germline lookup yields CDR1 KGHSH and CDR2 LQKENI. CDR3 nucleotides: TGTGCCAGCTCCCCAGGGCCAGGGGGTGCAGAGACCCAGTACTTC. Its translation is CASSPGPGGAETQYF.

The chain links TRBV6-1 to TRBJ1-6, with D perhaps matching TRBD1 (6 bases). The length of the CDR3 is 13 residues. Germline values: CDR1 MNHNS, CDR2 SASEGT. Trimming shortened V by 1 base and J by 14 bases, and 12 bases separated the two germline ends. The CDR3 here is CASSEVRGSALHF. For the CDR3, the DNA is TGTGCCAGCAGTGAAGTGAGGGGGAGTGCCCTCCACTTT.

This rearrangement joins TRBV15 to TRBJ2-7; 7 nucleotides line up with TRBD1. V lost 2 bases, J lost 2 bases, and 6 bases stayed unmatched. Germline V lookup: CDR1 LNHNV, CDR2 YYDKDF (reference sequence). The length of the CDR3 is 15 residues. DNA for the CDR3: TGTGCCACCAGCAGAAATCCAGGGGGTACCTACGAGCAGTACTTC. Translation gives CATSRNPGGTYEQYF.